The clone carrying this TCR beta chain was counted a single time. Its antigen is not known. Hyperthyroidism was newly diagnosed in patients aged 18 to 65 (duration under 2 months). The source of the sample is a study of T cells in Graves' hyperthyroidism and ophthalmopathy. Study outcomes and limitations: Separation of ophthalmopathy from stable hyperthyroidism was achieved by a 13 V-J model.

Amplification targeted TCR beta CDR3 regions from RNA transcripts. TCR CDR3 underwent first-round RT-PCR with the HTBI primer set. In TCRdb, the multiplex PCR reads were re-called with MiXCR into one record per CDR3 protein. The sample includes 450,000 to 700,000 distinct CDR3 sequences, around 46% of them seen just once. The germline V gene has CDR1 MNHNY and CDR2 SVGAGI (reference sequence). V was clipped by 8 bases and J by 5 bases; unmatched bases: 12. The CDR3 extends over 18 amino acids. The V and J genes are TRBV6-6 and TRBJ2-2, with 15 bases lining up with TRBD2. This sequence was found in a woman between 18 and 30 years old with Graves' hyperthyroidism. Sequences were obtained from peripheral blood or thyroid tissue (not recorded which). The CDR3 region is CASPTGLAGGPYTGELFF. CDR3 coding DNA: TGTGCCAGCCCCACCGGACTAGCGGGAGGGCCGTATACCGGGGAGCTGTTTTTT.